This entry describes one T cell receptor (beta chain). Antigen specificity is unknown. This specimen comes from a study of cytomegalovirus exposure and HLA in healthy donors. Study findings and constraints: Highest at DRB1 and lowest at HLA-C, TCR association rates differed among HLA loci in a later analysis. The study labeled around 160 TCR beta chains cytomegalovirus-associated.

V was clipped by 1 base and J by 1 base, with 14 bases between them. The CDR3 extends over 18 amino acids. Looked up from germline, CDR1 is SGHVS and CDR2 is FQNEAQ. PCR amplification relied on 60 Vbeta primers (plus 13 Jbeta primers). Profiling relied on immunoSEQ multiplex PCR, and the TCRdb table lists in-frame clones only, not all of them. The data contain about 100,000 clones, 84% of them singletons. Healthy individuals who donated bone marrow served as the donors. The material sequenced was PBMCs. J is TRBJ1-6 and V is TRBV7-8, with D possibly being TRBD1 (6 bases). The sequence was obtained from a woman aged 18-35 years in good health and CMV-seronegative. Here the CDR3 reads CASSLGTDFASYNSPLHF. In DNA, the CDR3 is TGTGCCAGCAGCTTAGGGACAGACTTTGCATCCTATAATTCACCCCTCCACTTT.